This T cell receptor beta chain was retrieved from a study of human T cells and chemical hapten exposure. Time point of the sample: patch test 1, 2 weeks after DPC sensitization. The treatment here: therapeutic diphenylcyclopropenone sensitization with weekly scalp DPC. Unique molecular identifiers were affixed to discrete cDNA molecules within the library. TCRdb passed the RACE reads through MiXCR, listing each CDR3 protein once. The sample holds about 57,000 distinct CDR3 sequences, over 7.5% seen once. V was shortened by 8 bases and J by 2 bases, with 14 bases between the two germline ends. Germline V gene data show CDR1 as SNHLY and CDR2 as FYNNEI. The CDR3 length is 14 residues. Study findings and constraints: Sensitizing with DPC caused no change in TCRs above 1 in 1000 frequency. PT1 expanded TCR numbers rose with patch test score.

With respect to this clonotype: The antigen is undetermined.

This TCR came from a woman aged 40 to 55 with alopecia areata. Some clones in this sample may be carry-over from other donors' samples. The chain combines TRBV2 with TRBJ2-3; tentative D call: TRBD2 (7 bases). Sequenced here: whole blood, sampled in connection with sensitization to the hapten diphenylcyclopropenone (DPC). CDR3 sequence reads: CASRGGDNTDTQYF. CDR3 bases: TGTGCCAGCCGTGGGGGGGACAACACAGATACGCAGTATTTT. The full variable domain, completed using reference TRBV2 and TRBJ2-3, is EPEVTQTPSHQVTQMGQEVILRCVPISNHLYFYWYRQILGQKVEFLVSFYNNEISEKSEIFDDQFSVERPDGSNFTLKIRSTKLEDSAMYFCASRGGDNTDTQYFGPGTRLTVL.